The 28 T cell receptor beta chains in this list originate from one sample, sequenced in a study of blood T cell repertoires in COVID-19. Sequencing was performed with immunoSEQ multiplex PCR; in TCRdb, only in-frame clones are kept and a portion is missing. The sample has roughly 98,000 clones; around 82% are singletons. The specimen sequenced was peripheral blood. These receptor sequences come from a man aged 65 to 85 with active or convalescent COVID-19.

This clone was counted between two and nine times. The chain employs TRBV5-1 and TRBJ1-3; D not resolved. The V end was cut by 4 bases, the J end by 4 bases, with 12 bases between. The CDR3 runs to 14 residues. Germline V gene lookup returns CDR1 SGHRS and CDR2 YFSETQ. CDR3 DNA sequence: TGCGCCAGCAGCCCCTCGGGGTCAGGAAACACCATATATTTT. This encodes CASSPSGSGNTIYF.

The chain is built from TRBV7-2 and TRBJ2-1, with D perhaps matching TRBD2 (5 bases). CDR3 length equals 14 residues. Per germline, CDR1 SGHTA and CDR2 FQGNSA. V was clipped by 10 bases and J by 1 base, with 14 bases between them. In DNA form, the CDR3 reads TGTGCCATCGCCAACCCGGGATCCTACAATGAGCAGTTCTTC. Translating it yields CAIANPGSYNEQFF.

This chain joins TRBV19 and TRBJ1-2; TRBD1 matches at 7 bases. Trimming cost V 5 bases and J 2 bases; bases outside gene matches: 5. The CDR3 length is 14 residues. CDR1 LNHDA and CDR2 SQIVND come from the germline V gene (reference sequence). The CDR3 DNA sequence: TGTGCCAGTAGTTTCTCGACAGGGAACTATGGCTACACCTTC. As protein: CASSFSTGNYGYTF.

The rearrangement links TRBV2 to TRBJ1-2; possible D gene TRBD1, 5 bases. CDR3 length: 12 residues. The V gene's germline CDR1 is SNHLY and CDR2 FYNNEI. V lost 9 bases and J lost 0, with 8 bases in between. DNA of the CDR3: TGTGCCAGGGACATTCCTAACTATGGCTACACCTTC. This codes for CARDIPNYGYTF.

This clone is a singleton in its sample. The CDR3 loop reads CASSKEVPVTDTQYF. The CDR3 nucleotides are TGTGCCAGCAGCAAAGAAGTACCGGTAACAGATACGCAGTATTTT. This chain connects TRBV21-1 to TRBJ2-3; TRBD2 is taken as the D call from the table, unchecked against the DNA. TRBV21-1 is designated a pseudogene. CDR3 length equals 15 residues.

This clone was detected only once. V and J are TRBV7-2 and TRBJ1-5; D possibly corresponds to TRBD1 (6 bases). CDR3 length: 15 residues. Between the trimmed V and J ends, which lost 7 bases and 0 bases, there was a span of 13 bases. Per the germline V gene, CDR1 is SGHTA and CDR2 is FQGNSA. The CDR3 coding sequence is TGTGCCAGCAACTGGGGGGGCACTAGCAATCAGCCCCAGCATTTT. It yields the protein CASNWGGTSNQPQHF.

CDR3 sequence reads: CARRQPNEKLFF. The CDR3 DNA is TGTGCCCGAAGACAGCCTAATGAAAAACTGTTTTTT. The gene calls are TRBV7-9 and TRBJ1-4; D might be TRBD1 (5 bases). V was pared by 11 bases and J by 3 bases, with 10 bases between. CDR1 and CDR2 from the germline V gene are SEHNR and FQNEAQ (reference sequence). This CDR3 comprises 12 residues.

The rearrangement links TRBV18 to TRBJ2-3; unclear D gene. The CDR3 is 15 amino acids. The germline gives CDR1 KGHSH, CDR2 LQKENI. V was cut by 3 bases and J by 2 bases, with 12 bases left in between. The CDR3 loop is CASSPLNYNTDTQYF. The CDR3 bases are TGTGCCAGCTCACCCCTTAACTACAACACAGATACGCAGTATTTT.

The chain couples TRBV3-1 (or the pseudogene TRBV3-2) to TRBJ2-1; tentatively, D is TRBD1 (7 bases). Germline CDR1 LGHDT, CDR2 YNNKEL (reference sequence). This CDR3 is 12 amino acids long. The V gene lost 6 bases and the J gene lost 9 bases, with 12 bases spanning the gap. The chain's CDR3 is CASRAGGSEQFF. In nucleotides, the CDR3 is TGTGCCAGCAGGGCAGGGGGGAGTGAGCAGTTCTTC.

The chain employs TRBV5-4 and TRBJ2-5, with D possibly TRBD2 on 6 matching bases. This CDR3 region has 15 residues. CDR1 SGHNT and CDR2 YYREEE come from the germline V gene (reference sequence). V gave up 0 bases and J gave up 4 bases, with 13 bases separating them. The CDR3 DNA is TGTGCCAGCAGCTTGGATGGTAGGCGGGGAGAGACCCAGTACTTC. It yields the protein CASSLDGRRGETQYF.

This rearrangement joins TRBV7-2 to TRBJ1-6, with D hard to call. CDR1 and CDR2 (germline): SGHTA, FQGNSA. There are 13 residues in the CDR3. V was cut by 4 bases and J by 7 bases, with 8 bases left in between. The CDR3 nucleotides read TGTGCCAGCAGCTCACAGTCCAATTCACCCCTCCACTTT. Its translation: CASSSQSNSPLHF.

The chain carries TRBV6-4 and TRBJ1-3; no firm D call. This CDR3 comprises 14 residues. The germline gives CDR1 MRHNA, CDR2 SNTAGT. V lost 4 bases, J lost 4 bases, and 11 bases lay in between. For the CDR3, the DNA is TGTGCCAGCAGTGGGCGGGGATGGGGAAACACCATATATTTT. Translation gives CASSGRGWGNTIYF.

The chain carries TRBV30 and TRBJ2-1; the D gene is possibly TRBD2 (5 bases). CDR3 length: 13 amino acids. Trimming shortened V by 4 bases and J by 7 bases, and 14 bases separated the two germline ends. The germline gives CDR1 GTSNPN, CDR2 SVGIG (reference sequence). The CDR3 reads CAWTSLILNEQFF. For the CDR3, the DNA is TGTGCCTGGACTAGCTTAATCCTTAATGAGCAGTTCTTC.

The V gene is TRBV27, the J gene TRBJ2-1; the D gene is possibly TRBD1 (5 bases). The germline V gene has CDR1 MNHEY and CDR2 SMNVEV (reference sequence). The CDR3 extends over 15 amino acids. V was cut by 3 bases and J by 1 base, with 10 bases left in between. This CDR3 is CASSLQGRSYNEQFF. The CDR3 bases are TGTGCCAGCAGTTTGCAGGGTAGGTCCTACAATGAGCAGTTCTTC.

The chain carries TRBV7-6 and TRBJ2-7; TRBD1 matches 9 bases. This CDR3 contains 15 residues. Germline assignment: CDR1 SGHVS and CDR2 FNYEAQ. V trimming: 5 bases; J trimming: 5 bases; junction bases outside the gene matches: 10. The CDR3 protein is CASSERQDRGHEQYF. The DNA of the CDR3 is TGTGCCAGCAGCGAAAGACAGGACAGGGGACACGAGCAGTACTTC.

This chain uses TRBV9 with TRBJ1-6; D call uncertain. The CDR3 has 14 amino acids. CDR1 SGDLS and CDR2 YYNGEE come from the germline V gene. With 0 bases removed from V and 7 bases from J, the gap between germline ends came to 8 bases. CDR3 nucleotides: TGTGCCAGCAGCGTAGATCCGGTCAATTCACCCCTCCACTTT. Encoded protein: CASSVDPVNSPLHF.

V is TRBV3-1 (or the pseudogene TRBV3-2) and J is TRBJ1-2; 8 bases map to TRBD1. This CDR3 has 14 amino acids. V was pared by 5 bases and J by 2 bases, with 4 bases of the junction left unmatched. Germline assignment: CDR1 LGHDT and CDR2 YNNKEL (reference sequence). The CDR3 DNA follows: TGTGCCAGCAGCAGGACAGGGTCCAACTATGGCTACACCTTC. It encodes CASSRTGSNYGYTF.

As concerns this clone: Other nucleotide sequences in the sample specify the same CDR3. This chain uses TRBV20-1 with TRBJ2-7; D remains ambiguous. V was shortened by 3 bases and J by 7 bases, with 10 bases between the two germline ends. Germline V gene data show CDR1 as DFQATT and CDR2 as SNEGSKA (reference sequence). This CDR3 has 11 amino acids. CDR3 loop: CSASSGFEQYF. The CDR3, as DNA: TGCAGTGCTAGTTCGGGTTTTGAGCAGTACTTC.

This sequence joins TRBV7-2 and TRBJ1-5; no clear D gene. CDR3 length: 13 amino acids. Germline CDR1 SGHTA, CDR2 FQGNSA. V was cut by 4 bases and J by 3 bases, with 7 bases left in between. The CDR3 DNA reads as TGTGCCAGCAGCTCCCGGGTCAATCAGCCCCAGCATTTT. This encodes CASSSRVNQPQHF.

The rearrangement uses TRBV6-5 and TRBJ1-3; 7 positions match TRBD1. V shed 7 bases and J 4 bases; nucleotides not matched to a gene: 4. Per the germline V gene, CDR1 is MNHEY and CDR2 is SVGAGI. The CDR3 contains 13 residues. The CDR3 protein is CASKRDSGNTIYF. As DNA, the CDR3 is TGTGCCAGCAAACGGGACAGCGGAAACACCATATATTTT.

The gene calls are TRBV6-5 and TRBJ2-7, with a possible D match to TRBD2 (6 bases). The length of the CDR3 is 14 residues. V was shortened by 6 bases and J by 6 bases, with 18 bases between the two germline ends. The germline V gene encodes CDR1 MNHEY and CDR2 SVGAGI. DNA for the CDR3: TGTGCCAGCAGGCGTGGCGGGGCTGGGGGCGAGCAGTACTTC. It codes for CASRRGGAGGEQYF.

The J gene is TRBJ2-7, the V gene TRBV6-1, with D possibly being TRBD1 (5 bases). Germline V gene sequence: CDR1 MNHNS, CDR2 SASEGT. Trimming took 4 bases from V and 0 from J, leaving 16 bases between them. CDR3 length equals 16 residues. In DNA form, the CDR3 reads TGTGCCAGCAGTGCATTTAGGGGTTCGGGCTCCTACGAGCAGTACTTC. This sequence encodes CASSAFRGSGSYEQYF.

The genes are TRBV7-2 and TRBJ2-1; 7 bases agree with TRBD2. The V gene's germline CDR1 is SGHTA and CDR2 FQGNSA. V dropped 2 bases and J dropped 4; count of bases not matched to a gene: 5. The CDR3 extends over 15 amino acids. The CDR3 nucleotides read TGTGCCAGCAGCTTAAGCGCTAGCGGTTACAATGAGCAGTTCTTC. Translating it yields CASSLSASGYNEQFF.

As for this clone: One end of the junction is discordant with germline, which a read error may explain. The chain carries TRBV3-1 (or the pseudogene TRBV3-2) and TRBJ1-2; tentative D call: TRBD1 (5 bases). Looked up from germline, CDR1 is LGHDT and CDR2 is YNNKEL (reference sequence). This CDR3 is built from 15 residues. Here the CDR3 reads CASNQVTGGNGGYTF. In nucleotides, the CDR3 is TGTGCCAGCAACCAAGTAACGGGGGGTAATGGTGGCTACACCTTC.

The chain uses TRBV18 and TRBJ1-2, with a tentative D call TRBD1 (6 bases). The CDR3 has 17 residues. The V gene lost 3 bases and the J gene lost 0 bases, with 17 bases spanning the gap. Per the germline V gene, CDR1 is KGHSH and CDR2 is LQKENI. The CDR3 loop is CASSPWTEEAANYGYTF. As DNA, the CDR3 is TGTGCCAGCTCACCCTGGACAGAAGAAGCCGCTAACTATGGCTACACCTTC.

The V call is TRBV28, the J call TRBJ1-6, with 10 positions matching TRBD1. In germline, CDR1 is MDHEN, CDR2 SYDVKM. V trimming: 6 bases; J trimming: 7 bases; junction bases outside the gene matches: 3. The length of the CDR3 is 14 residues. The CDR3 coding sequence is TGTGCCAGCAGCTGGGGACAGGGGAATTCACCCCTCCACTTT. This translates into CASSWGQGNSPLHF.

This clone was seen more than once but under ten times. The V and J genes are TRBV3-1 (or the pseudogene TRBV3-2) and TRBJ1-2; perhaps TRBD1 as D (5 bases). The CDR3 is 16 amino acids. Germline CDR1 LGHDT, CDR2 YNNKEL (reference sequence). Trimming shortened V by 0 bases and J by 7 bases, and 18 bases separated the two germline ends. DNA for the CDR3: TGTGCCAGCAGCCAAGATACCGGCTCCAGGGTTGCTGGCTACACCTTC. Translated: CASSQDTGSRVAGYTF.

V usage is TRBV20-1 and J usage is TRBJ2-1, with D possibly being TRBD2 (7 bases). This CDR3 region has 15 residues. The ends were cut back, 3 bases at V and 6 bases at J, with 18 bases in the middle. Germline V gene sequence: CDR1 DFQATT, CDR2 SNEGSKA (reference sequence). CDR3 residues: CSASNRAGASNEQFF. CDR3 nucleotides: TGCAGTGCTAGTAATAGGGCGGGGGCTAGCAATGAGCAGTTCTTC.